These T cell receptor beta chains were read from a single sample in a study of shared T cell receptors in the human thymus. Some clones are missing from TCRdb's copy, which holds only in-frame ones; the method was immunoSEQ multiplex PCR. The table lists hundreds of thousands of clones, around 78% of them singletons. Separately, the same data were catalogued under a study of human thymus T cells.

Sequenced input: thymocytes. These TCRs come from a boy younger than two with a congenital heart defect. Each CDR3 is given with its conserved first and last residue. D genes are given only for firm matches. Not all rows give a size; the values are once, few, many and, for expanded clones, a class.

D gene	clone size	V gene	J gene	CDR3 protein	CDR3 DNA
.	.	TRBV15	TRBJ2-3	CATSSRWGTDTQYF	TGTGCCACCAGCTCTAGGTGGGGCACAGATACGCAGTATTTT
.	.	TRBV27	TRBJ2-1	CASSLLTGNNEQFF	TGTGCCAGCAGTTTGCTTACAGGGAACAATGAGCAGTTCTTC
TRBD2	.	TRBV11-2	TRBJ2-3	CASSSVAGPTDTQYF	TGTGCCAGCAGTTCTGTAGCGGGACCCACAGATACGCAGTATTTT
.	.	TRBV14	TRBJ2-2	CASSQERGKLNTGELFF	TGTGCCAGCAGCCAAGAACGCGGGAAACTGAACACCGGGGAGCTGTTTTTT
.	.	TRBV19	TRBJ2-7	CASSSALGGPCEQYF	TGTGCCAGTAGTTCCGCCCTCGGAGGCCCCTGCGAGCAGTACTTC
TRBD2	.	TRBV27	TRBJ2-2	CASSTTSGRIIAGELFF	TGTGCCAGCAGTACGACTAGCGGGAGAATTATCGCCGGGGAGCTGTTTTTT
.	once	TRBV28	TRBJ2-7	CASSLQQTWGTYEQYF	TGTGCCAGCAGTCTTCAGCAGACATGGGGCACCTACGAGCAGTACTTC
.	.	TRBV7-8	TRBJ1-1	CASSLLTVDTEAFF	TGTGCCAGCAGCTTATTAACAGTCGACACTGAAGCTTTCTTT
.	few	TRBV29-1	TRBJ2-2	CSVAGGMNTGELFF	TGCAGCGTGGCAGGGGGGATGAACACCGGGGAGCTGTTTTTT
TRBD1	.	TRBV28	TRBJ1-1	CASRWTGKAFF	TGTGCCAGCAGATGGACAGGTAAAGCTTTCTTT
.	.	TRBV25-1	TRBJ1-1	CASSQRQGGDTEAFF	TGTGCCAGCAGTCAAAGGCAGGGAGGGGACACTGAAGCTTTCTTT
TRBD1	few	TRBV4-2	TRBJ1-1	CASSQDRDRGPLNTEAFF	TGTGCCAGCAGCCAAGATCGGGACAGGGGGCCCCTGAACACTGAAGCTTTCTTT
.	.	TRBV27	TRBJ2-2	CASSFAGHTGELFF	TGTGCCAGCAGTTTCGCGGGACACACCGGGGAGCTGTTTTTT
TRBD2	.	TRBV20-1	TRBJ2-7	CSARTSGRTYF	TGCAGTGCTAGGACTAGCGGGAGAACGTACTTC
.	.	TRBV11-2	TRBJ2-2	CASSPVWRGELFF	TGTGCCAGCAGCCCAGTGTGGAGGGGGGAGCTGTTTTTT
.	.	TRBV28	TRBJ2-1	CASSPRGASYNEQFF	TGTGCCAGCAGCCCGCGCGGGGCATCCTACAATGAGCAGTTCTTC
TRBD1	.	TRBV28	TRBJ1-1	CASSFRGLDTEAFF	TGTGCCAGCAGTTTCAGGGGGCTTGACACTGAAGCTTTCTTT
.	.	TRBV6-1	TRBJ1-5	CASSDGGIRSNQPQHF	TGTGCCAGCAGTGACGGGGGTATCCGGAGCAATCAGCCCCAGCATTTT
.	.	TRBV28	TRBJ2-7	CASSDSYEQYF	TGTGCCAGCAGTGACAGCTACGAGCAGTACTTC
.	.	TRBV10-1	TRBJ1-2	CASTDGNSSDGYTF	TGCGCCAGCACCGACGGGAATTCCTCCGATGGCTACACCTTC
TRBD2	.	TRBV4-1	TRBJ2-7	CASSQVGSGIISYEQYF	TGCGCCAGCAGCCAAGTGGGTAGCGGGATAATCTCCTACGAGCAGTACTTC
TRBD1	.	TRBV6-1	TRBJ1-2	CASTRDRAYGYTF	TGTGCCAGCACCCGGGACAGGGCCTATGGCTACACCTTC
.	.	TRBV6-1	TRBJ1-5	CASTSERANNQPQHF	TGTGCCAGCACCTCAGAGAGGGCTAACAATCAGCCCCAGCATTTT
.	.	TRBV13	TRBJ1-3	CASSPEFSGNTIYF	TGTGCCAGCAGCCCTGAGTTCTCTGGAAACACCATATATTTT
.	.	TRBV4-2	TRBJ2-5	CASSQESGSGETQYF	TGTGCCAGCAGCCAAGAGTCCGGGAGCGGAGAGACCCAGTACTTC
.	.	TRBV2	TRBJ1-2	CASRYEPLGPRNYGYTF	TGTGCCAGCAGATATGAGCCTTTGGGCCCCAGGAACTATGGCTACACCTTC
.	.	TRBV12-2	TRBJ2-1	CASRSNNEQFF	TGTGCAAGTCGCTCCAATAATGAGCAGTTCTTC
TRBD2	.	TRBV7-3	TRBJ2-1	CASSQRTSGAPNEQFF	TGTGCCAGCAGCCAACGGACTAGCGGGGCCCCCAATGAGCAGTTCTTC
.	.	TRBV5-1	TRBJ1-1	CASSPKPGHYPGDTEAFF	TGCGCCAGCAGCCCGAAACCGGGACACTACCCAGGGGACACTGAAGCTTTCTTT
.	.	TRBV5-1	TRBJ2-7	CASSSLYSSYEQYF	TGCGCCAGCAGCTCCCTATACAGCTCCTACGAGCAGTACTTC
.	.	TRBV28	TRBJ2-7	CASTLRESPYEQYF	TGTGCCAGCACTCTAAGGGAGAGTCCCTACGAGCAGTACTTC
TRBD2	.	TRBV7-8	TRBJ2-5	CASSPSGDTSGGDYQETQYF	TGTGCCAGCAGCCCTAGTGGGGATACTAGCGGGGGGGACTACCAAGAGACCCAGTACTTC
TRBD1	.	TRBV15	TRBJ2-2	CATRTGGNTGELFF	TGTGCCACTAGGACAGGGGGGAACACCGGGGAGCTGTTTTTT
.	.	TRBV7-4	TRBJ2-5	CASSLARTAQETQYF	TGTGCCAGCAGCTTAGCGCGGACAGCCCAAGAGACCCAGTACTTC
.	once	TRBV7-2	TRBJ2-3	CASSPYGGARSTDTQYF	TGTGCCAGCAGCCCCTATGGAGGGGCGCGTAGCACAGATACGCAGTATTTT
.	.	TRBV4-3	TRBJ2-7	CASSQDFGGEQYF	TGCGCCAGCAGCCAAGATTTTGGCGGCGAGCAGTACTTC
TRBD1	once	TRBV9	TRBJ2-3	CASSVGSRGQQDTQYF	TGTGCCAGCAGCGTAGGTAGCAGGGGGCAACAAGATACGCAGTATTTT
TRBD1	.	TRBV6-4	TRBJ2-7	CASSERQGAAYEQYF	TGTGCCAGCAGTGAGCGACAGGGGGCCGCCTACGAGCAGTACTTC
.	.	TRBV28	TRBJ1-5	CASTNIRGAGNQPQHF	TGTGCCAGCACCAACATCCGTGGGGCTGGTAATCAGCCCCAGCATTTT
TRBD1	.	TRBV7-9	TRBJ2-7	CASSFQGAISYEQYF	TGTGCCAGCAGCTTCCAGGGGGCTATTTCCTACGAGCAGTACTTC
.	.	TRBV7-6	TRBJ1-5	CASSLVEGRQPQHF	TGTGCCAGCAGCTTAGTAGAAGGGAGACAGCCCCAGCATTTT